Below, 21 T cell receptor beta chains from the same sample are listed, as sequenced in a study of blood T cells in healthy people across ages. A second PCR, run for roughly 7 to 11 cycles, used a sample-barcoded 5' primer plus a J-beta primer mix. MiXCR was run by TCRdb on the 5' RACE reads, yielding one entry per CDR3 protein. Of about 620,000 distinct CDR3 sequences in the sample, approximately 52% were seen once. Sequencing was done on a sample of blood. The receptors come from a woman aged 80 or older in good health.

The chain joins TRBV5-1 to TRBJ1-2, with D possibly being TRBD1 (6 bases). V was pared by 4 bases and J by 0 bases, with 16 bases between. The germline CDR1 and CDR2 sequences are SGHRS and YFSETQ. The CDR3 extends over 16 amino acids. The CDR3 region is CASSMDRDTANYGYTF. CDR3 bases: TGCGCCAGCAGCATGGACCGGGACACCGCTAACTATGGCTACACCTTC.

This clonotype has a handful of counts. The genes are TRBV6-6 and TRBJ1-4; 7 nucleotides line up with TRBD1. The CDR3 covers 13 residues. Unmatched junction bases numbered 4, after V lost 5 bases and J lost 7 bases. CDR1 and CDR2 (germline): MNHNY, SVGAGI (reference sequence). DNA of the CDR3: TGTGCCAGCAGTCCACAGGGGACTGAAAAACTGTTTTTT. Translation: CASSPQGTEKLFF.

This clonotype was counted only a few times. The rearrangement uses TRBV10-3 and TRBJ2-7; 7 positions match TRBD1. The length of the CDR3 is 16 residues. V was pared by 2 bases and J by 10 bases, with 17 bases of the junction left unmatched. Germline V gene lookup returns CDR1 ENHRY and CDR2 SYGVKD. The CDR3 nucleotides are TGTGCCATCAGTGAGGGACAGGCACGACCCGGGTCGTCCCAGTACTTC. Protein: CAISEGQARPGSSQYF.

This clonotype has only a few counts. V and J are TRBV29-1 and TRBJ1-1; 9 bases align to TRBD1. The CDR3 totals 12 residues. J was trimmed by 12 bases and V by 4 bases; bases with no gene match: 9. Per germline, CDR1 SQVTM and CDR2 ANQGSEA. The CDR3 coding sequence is TGCAGCGTTGCCAGCGGACAGGGGATATCTTTCTTT. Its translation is CSVASGQGISFF.

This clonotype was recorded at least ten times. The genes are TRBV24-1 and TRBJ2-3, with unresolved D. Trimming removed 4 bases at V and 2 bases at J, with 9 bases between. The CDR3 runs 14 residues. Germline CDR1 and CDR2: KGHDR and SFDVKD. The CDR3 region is CATSERTITDTQYF. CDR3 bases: TGTGCCACCAGTGAGCGGACCATCACAGATACGCAGTATTTT.

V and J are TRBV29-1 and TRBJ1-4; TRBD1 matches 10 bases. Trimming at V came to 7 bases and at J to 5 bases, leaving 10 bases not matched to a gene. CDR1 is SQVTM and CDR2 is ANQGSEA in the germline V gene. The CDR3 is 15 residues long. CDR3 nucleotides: TGCAGCGCCCTAGGGACAGGGGATCGGAATGAAAAACTGTTTTTT. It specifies CSALGTGDRNEKLFF.

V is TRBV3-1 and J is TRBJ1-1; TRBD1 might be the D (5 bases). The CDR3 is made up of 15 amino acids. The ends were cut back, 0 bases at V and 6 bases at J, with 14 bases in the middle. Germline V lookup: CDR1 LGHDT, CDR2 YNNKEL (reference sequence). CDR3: CASSQDSSGDAEAFF. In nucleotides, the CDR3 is TGTGCCAGCAGCCAAGATTCATCCGGGGACGCTGAAGCTTTCTTT.

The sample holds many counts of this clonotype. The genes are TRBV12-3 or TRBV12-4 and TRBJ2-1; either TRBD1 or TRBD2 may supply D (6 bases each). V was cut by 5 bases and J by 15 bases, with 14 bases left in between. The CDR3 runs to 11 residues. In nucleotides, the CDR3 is TGTGCCAGCAGTACCCGGGGGCCCGGGTTCTTC. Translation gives CASSTRGPGFF.

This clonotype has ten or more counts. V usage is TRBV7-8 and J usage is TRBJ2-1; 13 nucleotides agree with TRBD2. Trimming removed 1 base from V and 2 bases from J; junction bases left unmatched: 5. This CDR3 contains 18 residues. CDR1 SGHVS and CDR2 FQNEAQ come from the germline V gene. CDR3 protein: CASSLEQLAGGAYNEQFF. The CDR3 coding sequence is TGTGCCAGCAGCTTAGAACAACTAGCGGGGGGGGCCTACAATGAGCAGTTCTTC.

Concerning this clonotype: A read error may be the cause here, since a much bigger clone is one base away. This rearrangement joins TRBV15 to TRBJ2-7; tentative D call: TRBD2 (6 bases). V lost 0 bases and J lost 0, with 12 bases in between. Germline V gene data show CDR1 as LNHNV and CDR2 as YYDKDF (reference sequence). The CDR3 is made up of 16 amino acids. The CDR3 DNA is TGTGCCACCAGCAGAGATCTGGCGGGAACCTCCTACGAGCAGTACTTC. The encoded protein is CATSRDLAGTSYEQYF.

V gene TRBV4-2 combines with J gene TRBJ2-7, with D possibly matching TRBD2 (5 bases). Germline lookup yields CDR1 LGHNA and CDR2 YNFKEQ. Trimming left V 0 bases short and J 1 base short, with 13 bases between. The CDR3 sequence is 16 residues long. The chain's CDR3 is CASSQELSGTSYEQYF. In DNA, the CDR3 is TGTGCCAGCAGCCAAGAATTGTCGGGAACATCCTACGAGCAGTACTTC.

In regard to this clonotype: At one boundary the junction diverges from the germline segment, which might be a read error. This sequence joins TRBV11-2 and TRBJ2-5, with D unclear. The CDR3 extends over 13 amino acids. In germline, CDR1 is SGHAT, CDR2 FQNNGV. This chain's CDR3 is CVSSQEIQETQYF. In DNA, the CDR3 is TGTGTCAGCAGCCAGGAGATCCAAGAGACCCAGTACTTC.

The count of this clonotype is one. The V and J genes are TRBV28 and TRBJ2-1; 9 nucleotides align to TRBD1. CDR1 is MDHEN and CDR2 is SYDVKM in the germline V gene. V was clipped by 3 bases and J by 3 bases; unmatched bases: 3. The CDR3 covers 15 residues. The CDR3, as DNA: TGTGCCAGCAGTTTCTCGGGACAGGGCTACAATGAGCAGTTCTTC. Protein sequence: CASSFSGQGYNEQFF.

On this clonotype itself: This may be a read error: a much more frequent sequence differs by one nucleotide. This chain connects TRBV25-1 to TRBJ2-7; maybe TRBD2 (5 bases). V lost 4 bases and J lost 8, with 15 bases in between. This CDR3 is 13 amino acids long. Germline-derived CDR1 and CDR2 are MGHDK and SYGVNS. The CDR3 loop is CASSGQLESKQYF. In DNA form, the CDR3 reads TGTGCCAGCAGTGGACAACTAGAAAGTAAGCAGTACTTC.

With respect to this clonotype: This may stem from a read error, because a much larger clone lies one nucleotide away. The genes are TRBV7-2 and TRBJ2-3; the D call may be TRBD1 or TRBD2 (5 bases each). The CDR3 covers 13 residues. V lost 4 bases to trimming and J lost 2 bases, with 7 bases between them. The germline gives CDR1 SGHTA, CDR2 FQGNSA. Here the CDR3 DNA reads TGTGCCAGCAGCTGGGACCCCACAGATACGCAGTATTTT. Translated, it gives CASSWDPTDTQYF.

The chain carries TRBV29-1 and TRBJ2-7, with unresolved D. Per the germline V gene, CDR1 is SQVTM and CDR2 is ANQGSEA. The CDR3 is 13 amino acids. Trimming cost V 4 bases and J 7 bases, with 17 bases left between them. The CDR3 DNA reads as TGCAGCGTTGTGACCGCGAGCTCAGATGAGCAGTACTTC. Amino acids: CSVVTASSDEQYF.

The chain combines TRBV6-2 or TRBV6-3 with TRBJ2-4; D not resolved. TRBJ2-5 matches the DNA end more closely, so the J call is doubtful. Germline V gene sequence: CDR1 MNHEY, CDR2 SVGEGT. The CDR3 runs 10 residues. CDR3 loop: CASARTTQYF. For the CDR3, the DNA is TGTGCCAGCGCTAGGACGACCCAGTACTTC.

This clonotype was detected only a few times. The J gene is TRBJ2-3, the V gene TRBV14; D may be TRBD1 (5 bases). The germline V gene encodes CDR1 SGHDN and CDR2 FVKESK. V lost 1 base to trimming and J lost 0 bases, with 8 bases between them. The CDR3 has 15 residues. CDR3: CASSQGGSSTDTQYF. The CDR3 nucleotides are TGTGCCAGCAGCCAAGGGGGCTCTAGCACAGATACGCAGTATTTT.

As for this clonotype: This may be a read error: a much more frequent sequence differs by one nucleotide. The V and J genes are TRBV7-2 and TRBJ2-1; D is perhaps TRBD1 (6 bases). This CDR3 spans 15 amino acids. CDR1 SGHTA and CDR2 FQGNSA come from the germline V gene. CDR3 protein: CAGSFVQGSHNEQFF. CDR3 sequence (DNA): TGTGCCGGCAGCTTCGTACAGGGTAGCCACAATGAGCAGTTCTTC.

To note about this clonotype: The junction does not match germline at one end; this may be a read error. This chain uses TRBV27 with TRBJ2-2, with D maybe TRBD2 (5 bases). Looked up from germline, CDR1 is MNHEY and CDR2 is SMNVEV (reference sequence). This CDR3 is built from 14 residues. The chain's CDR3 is CACSLSGLTGELFF. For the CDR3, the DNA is TGTGCCTGCAGTTTATCCGGACTCACCGGGGAGCTGTTTTTT.

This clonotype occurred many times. Here the CDR3 reads CASRPASYSAMNEQFF. In DNA, the CDR3 is TGTGCCAGCAGGCCTGCTAGCTATTCGGCTATGAATGAGCAGTTCTTC. This chain connects TRBV4-2 to TRBJ2-1, with D possibly being TRBD2 (5 bases). The CDR3 consists of 16 residues. The V and J ends lost 6 bases and 7 bases respectively, with 22 bases between them. Looked up from germline, CDR1 is LGHNA and CDR2 is YNFKEQ.